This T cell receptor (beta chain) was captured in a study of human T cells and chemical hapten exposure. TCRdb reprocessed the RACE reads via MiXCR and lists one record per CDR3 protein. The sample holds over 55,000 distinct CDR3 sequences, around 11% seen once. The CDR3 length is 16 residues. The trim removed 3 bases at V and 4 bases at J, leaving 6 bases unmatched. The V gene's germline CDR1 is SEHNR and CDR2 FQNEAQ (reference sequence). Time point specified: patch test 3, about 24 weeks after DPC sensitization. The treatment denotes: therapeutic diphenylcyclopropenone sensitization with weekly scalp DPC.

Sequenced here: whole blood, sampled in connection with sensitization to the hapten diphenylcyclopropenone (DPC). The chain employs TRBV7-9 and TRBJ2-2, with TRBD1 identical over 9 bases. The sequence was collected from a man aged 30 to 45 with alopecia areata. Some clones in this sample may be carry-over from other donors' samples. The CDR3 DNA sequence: TGTGCCAGCAGCTTGGGACAGGGTATGGGCACCGGGGAGCTGTTTTTT. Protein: CASSLGQGMGTGELFF.